The source of this T cell receptor (beta chain) is a study of T cells in Graves' hyperthyroidism and ophthalmopathy. TCR beta CDR3 region amplification was performed from RNA transcripts. The HTBI primer set served for first-round RT-PCR of the TCR CDR3. TCRdb independently ran MiXCR on the multiplex PCR reads; one entry per CDR3 protein. The sample lists 200,000 to 250,000 distinct CDR3 sequences, more than 20% occurring once. Ophthalmopathy cases scored 3 or more on the Clinical Activity Score and 4 or more on NOSPECS grade, with duration below 3 months. Fresh 10 ml peripheral blood yielded PBMCs. This clonotype was counted a few times. Germline V gene sequence: CDR1 MNHEY, CDR2 SMNVEV (reference sequence). The CDR3 contains 12 residues. V was trimmed by 6 bases and J by 6 bases, leaving 11 bases between them.

Source material: blood. The receptor's source is a woman aged 40 to 50 with Graves' ophthalmopathy. V and J are TRBV27 and TRBJ1-2; D unclear. CDR3 nucleotide sequence: TGTGCCAGCAGGGCCAGAACGCATGGCTACACCTTC. It yields the protein CASRARTHGYTF.